This TCR beta chain was profiled in a study of regulatory T cells in long-lasting Graves disease. Study-level findings and limits: TCR diversity was lower in persistent Graves' patients than in newly diagnosed ones.

With iRepertoire HTBI primers and Arm-PCR of CDR3 regions, TCR beta libraries were built. TCRdb re-derived calls from the multiplex PCR reads in MiXCR, one entry per CDR3 protein. This table holds about 440,000 distinct CDR3 sequences, more than 13% found once. Germline-derived CDR1 and CDR2 are DFQATT and SNEGSKA (reference sequence). The CDR3 covers 9 residues. Time point given: newly diagnosed GD, antithyroid drugs for less than 3 months. Generation of the TCR library employed RNA extracted from PBMCs. This clonotype has just a few counts. Antigen unknown. These same data were also listed under a study on T cells in Graves' hyperthyroidism and ophthalmopathy. That source adds: Exclusions: uncontrolled infection, other autoimmune disease, pregnancy, lactation.

The starting material was peripheral blood mononuclear cells (PBMCs), obtained at new diagnosis, from a patient treated with antithyroid drugs. The chain has TRBV20-1 and TRBJ1-2, with D unclear. This TCR was sampled from a woman under 40 with Graves disease. This CDR3 is CTPAGGYTF. The CDR3, as DNA: TGCACTCCAGCTGGCGGCTACACCTTC.